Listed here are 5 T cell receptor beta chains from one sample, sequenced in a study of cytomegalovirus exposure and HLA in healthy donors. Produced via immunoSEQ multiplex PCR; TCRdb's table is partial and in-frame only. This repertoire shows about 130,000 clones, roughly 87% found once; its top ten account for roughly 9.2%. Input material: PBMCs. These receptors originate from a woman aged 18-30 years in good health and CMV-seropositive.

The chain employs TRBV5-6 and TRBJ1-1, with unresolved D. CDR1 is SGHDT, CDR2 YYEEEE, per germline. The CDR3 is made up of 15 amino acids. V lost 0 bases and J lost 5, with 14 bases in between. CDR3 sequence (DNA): TGTGCCAGCAGCTTGGCCGTCAGAGGAAGGACTGAAGCTTTCTTT. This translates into CASSLAVRGRTEAFF.

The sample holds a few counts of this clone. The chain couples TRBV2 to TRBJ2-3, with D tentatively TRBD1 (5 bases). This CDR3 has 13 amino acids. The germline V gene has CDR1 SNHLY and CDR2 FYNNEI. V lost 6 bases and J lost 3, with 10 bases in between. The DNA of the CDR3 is TGTGCCAGCAGCTTCAGGGAAACAGATACGCAGTATTTT. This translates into CASSFRETDTQYF. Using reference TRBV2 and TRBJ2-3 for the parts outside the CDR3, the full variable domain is EPEVTQTPSHQVTQMGQEVILRCVPISNHLYFYWYRQILGQKVEFLVSFYNNEISEKSEIFDDQFSVERPDGSNFTLKIRSTKLEDSAMYFCASSFRETDTQYFGPGTRLTVL.

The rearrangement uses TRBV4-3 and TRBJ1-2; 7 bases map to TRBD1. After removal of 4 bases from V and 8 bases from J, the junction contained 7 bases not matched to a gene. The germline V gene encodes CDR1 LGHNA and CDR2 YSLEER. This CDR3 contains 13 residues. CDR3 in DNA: TGCGCCAGCAGCCCCGTCCAGGGGGGCGGCTACACCTTC. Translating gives CASSPVQGGGYTF.

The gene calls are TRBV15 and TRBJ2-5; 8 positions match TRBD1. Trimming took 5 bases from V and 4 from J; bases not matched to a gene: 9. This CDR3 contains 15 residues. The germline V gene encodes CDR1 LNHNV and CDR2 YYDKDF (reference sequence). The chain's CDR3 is CATSSHRTGLETQYF. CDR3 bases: TGTGCCACCAGCTCACACCGGACAGGGTTAGAGACCCAGTACTTC.

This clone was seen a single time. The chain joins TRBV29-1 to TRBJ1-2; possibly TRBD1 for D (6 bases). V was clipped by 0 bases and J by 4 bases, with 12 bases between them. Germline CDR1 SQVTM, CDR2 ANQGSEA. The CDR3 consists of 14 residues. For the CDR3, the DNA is TGCAGCGTTGAAGACCACAGGGATGGCTATGGCTACACCTTC. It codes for CSVEDHRDGYGYTF.